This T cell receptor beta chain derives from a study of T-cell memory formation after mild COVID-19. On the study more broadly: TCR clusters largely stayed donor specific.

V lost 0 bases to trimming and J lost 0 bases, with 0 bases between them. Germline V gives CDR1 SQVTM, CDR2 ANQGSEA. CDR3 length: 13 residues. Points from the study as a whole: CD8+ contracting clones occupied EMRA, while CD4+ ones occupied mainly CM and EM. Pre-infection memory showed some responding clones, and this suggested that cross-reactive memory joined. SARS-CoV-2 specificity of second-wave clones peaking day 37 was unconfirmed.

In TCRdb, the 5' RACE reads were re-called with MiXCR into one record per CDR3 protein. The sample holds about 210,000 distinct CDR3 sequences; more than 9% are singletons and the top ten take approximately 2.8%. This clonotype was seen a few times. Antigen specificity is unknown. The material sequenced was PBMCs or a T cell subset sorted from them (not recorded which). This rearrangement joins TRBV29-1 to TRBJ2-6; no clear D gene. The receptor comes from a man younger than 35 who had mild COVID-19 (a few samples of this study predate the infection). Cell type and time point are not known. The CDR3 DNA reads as TGCAGCGTTGAAGACTCTGGGGCCAACGTCCTGACTTTC. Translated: CSVEDSGANVLTF.